Following are 30 T cell receptor beta chains from one sample sequenced in a study of technical replicates of blood from four donors. Data came from immunoSEQ multiplex PCR; TCRdb stores just in-frame clones and leaves some out. The profile shows more than 15,000 clones, about 86% of them singletons. Sequenced: PBMCs. These TCRs come from a human donor in good health.

V gene TRBV9 combines with J gene TRBJ2-5; 10 nucleotides match TRBD1. Germline CDR1 reads SGDLS; CDR2 reads YYNGEE. This CDR3 contains 14 residues. Trimming took 4 bases from V and 5 from J; bases not matched to a gene: 5. The CDR3, as DNA: TGTGCCAGCAGCTTGCGACAGGGGGCCGAGACCCAGTACTTC. It codes for CASSLRQGAETQYF.

V usage is TRBV28 and J usage is TRBJ2-7, with 8 bases matching TRBD2. Germline CDR1 reads MDHEN; CDR2 reads SYDVKM. The trim removed 6 bases at V and 9 bases at J, leaving 10 bases unmatched. The CDR3 contains 13 residues. CDR3 residues: CASRLTSAARQYF. In DNA form, the CDR3 reads TGTGCCAGCAGACTGACTAGCGCGGCTCGGCAGTACTTC.

The CDR3 region is CASSSPGQGASGELFF. CDR3 DNA sequence: TGCGCCAGCAGTTCCCCGGGACAGGGGGCCTCCGGGGAGCTGTTTTTT. The V gene is TRBV23-1, the J gene TRBJ2-2, with 12 bases fitting TRBD1. TRBV23-1 is an ORF for which the function is uncertain. The V and J ends lost 5 bases and 6 bases, in that order; junction bases with no gene match: 7. The CDR3 has 16 residues.

The J gene is TRBJ2-2, the V gene TRBV27; TRBD2 agrees at 13 bases. Germline V CDR1 and CDR2: MNHEY, SMNVEV (reference sequence). V trimming: 3 bases; J trimming: 1 base; junction bases outside the gene matches: 5. CDR3 size: 18 residues. The chain's CDR3 is CASSFTGTSGMNTGELFF. As DNA, the CDR3 is TGTGCCAGCAGTTTCACCGGGACTAGCGGGATGAACACCGGGGAGCTGTTTTTT.

This clone was counted a single time. The CDR3 sequence is CASSKPGLAGANEQFF. The CDR3 DNA reads TGTGCCAGTAGTAAGCCGGGACTAGCGGGAGCGAATGAGCAGTTCTTC. V is TRBV19 and J is TRBJ2-1; 14 nucleotides align to TRBD2. Germline V gene data show CDR1 as LNHDA and CDR2 as SQIVND (reference sequence). This CDR3 spans 16 amino acids. J lost 7 bases, V lost 4 bases, and 6 bases had no gene match.

CDR3 residues: CASSTFTTEFF. CDR3 sequence (DNA): TGTGCCAGCAGTACATTCACTACGGAGTTCTTC. V gene TRBV6-1 combines with J gene TRBJ2-1; D gene ambiguous. Looked up from germline, CDR1 is MNHNS and CDR2 is SASEGT. CDR3 length equals 11 residues. V was trimmed by 5 bases and J by 14 bases, leaving 13 bases between them.

V and J are TRBV20-1 and TRBJ2-1, with 10 bases fitting TRBD2. The CDR3 has 11 residues. The germline V gene encodes CDR1 DFQATT and CDR2 SNEGSKA (reference sequence). V trimming: 6 bases; J trimming: 9 bases; junction bases outside the gene matches: 2. CDR3 protein: CSARTSGEQFF. The CDR3 coding sequence is TGCAGTGCCAGGACTAGCGGTGAGCAGTTCTTC.

The chain joins TRBV6-5 to TRBJ2-1; 9 bases agree with TRBD2. The CDR3 is 15 amino acids. After removal of 7 bases from V and 8 bases from J, the junction contained 12 bases not matched to a gene. CDR1 is MNHEY and CDR2 is SVGAGI in the germline V gene. CDR3 sequence: CASTPISGSPDEQFF. CDR3 nucleotide sequence: TGTGCCAGCACCCCGATTAGCGGGAGCCCCGATGAGCAGTTCTTC.

The sample holds a few counts of this clone. This chain uses TRBV25-1 with TRBJ1-4; D uncertain. CDR1 and CDR2 (germline): MGHDK, SYGVNS. The germline V and J ends were trimmed by 5 bases and 0 bases, with 7 bases remaining between them. CDR3 length: 14 residues. The CDR3 DNA reads TGTGCCAGCAGTTCGGGGACAACTAATGAAAAACTGTTTTTT. Its protein product is CASSSGTTNEKLFF. Combining the CDR3 with reference TRBV25-1 and TRBJ1-4 gives the whole variable domain EADIYQTPRYLVIGTGKKITLECSQTMGHDKMYWYQQDPGMELHLIHYSYGVNSTEKGDLSSESTVSRIRTEHFPLTLESARPSHTSQYLCASSSGTTNEKLFFGSGTQLSVL.

The V and J genes are TRBV18 and TRBJ1-5, with D possibly matching TRBD1 (5 bases). The CDR3 covers 15 residues. Looked up from germline, CDR1 is KGHSH and CDR2 is LQKENI. V lost 4 bases and J lost 4, with 14 bases in between. This CDR3 is CASSRTRAGNQPQHF. CDR3 nucleotide sequence: TGTGCCAGCTCACGCACCAGGGCGGGGAATCAGCCCCAGCATTTT.

This chain joins TRBV7-2 and TRBJ2-5; TRBD1 matches at 8 bases. The V gene's germline CDR1 is SGHTA and CDR2 FQGNSA. The CDR3 consists of 15 residues. The ends lost 5 bases at V and 0 bases at J; junction bases unmatched: 5. In DNA, the CDR3 is TGTGCCAGCAGCGTCCGGACAGGGAACCAAGAGACCCAGTACTTC. Encoded protein: CASSVRTGNQETQYF.

This chain connects TRBV2 to TRBJ2-1, with 16 bases fitting TRBD2. This CDR3 contains 14 residues. Germline values: CDR1 SNHLY, CDR2 FYNNEI. The J segment lost 7 bases and the V segment lost 8 bases, leaving 2 bases of the junction unmatched. The CDR3: CASLGLAGGNEQFF. The CDR3 bases are TGTGCCAGCCTGGGACTAGCGGGAGGGAATGAGCAGTTCTTC.

This chain joins TRBV9 and TRBJ1-3; 8 bases are a match to TRBD1. This CDR3 has 20 amino acids. Germline-derived CDR1 and CDR2 are SGDLS and YYNGEE. The V gene end was trimmed by 4 bases and the J gene end by 0 bases; junction bases not matched to a gene: 18. The CDR3 region is CASSPTSRDRITGSGNTIYF. In DNA form, the CDR3 reads TGTGCCAGCAGCCCCACGTCCCGGGACAGGATCACTGGCTCTGGAAACACCATATATTTT.

The rearrangement links TRBV5-6 to TRBJ1-1; the D is unclear. V was cut by 1 base and J by 6 bases, with 7 bases left in between. Germline lookup yields CDR1 SGHDT and CDR2 YYEEEE. The CDR3 runs 12 residues. The CDR3: CASSLMQAEAFF. CDR3 coding DNA: TGTGCCAGCAGCTTGATGCAGGCTGAAGCTTTCTTT.

The V and J genes are TRBV19 and TRBJ1-2; perhaps TRBD1 as D (5 bases). Trimming shortened V by 0 bases and J by 7 bases, and 18 bases separated the two germline ends. This CDR3 has 16 residues. Germline assignment: CDR1 LNHDA and CDR2 SQIVND (reference sequence). CDR3 in amino acids: CASSIDPTQGGVGYTF. Here the CDR3 DNA reads TGTGCCAGTAGTATAGATCCCACTCAGGGTGGAGTTGGCTACACCTTC.

The V gene is TRBV7-8, the J gene TRBJ1-5, with TRBD1 matching 7 bases. The ends lost 4 bases at V and 7 bases at J; junction bases unmatched: 16. Germline V lookup: CDR1 SGHVS, CDR2 FQNEAQ. This CDR3 contains 17 residues. CDR3 region: CASSSWGLFGQVQPQHF. In nucleotides, the CDR3 is TGTGCCAGCAGCTCATGGGGCCTATTCGGACAGGTCCAGCCCCAGCATTTT.

This clone is a singleton in its sample. V gene TRBV5-5 combines with J gene TRBJ1-5, with D tentatively TRBD1 (5 bases). Germline loops: CDR1 SGHKS, CDR2 YYEKEE (reference sequence). Trimming stripped 1 base from V and 0 bases from J, with 11 bases between. This CDR3 has 16 residues. CDR3 sequence reads: CASSLFTDSSNQPQHF. CDR3 DNA: TGTGCCAGCAGCTTGTTTACTGACAGTAGCAATCAGCCCCAGCATTTT.

The chain carries TRBV27 and TRBJ2-7; the D gene is possibly TRBD1 (6 bases). Germline CDR1 reads MNHEY; CDR2 reads SMNVEV (reference sequence). The CDR3 totals 15 residues. The germline V and J ends were trimmed by 6 bases and 1 base, with 16 bases remaining between them. CDR3 amino acids: CASRTSGHPSYEQYF. DNA for the CDR3: TGTGCCAGCAGGACCTCGGGACACCCTTCCTACGAGCAGTACTTC.

The chain employs TRBV15 and TRBJ1-5; D unclear. The CDR3 has 17 amino acids. The V gene lost 7 bases and the J gene lost 1 base, with 20 bases spanning the gap. Germline assignment: CDR1 LNHNV and CDR2 YYDKDF (reference sequence). CDR3: CATTPGGGKGSNQPQHF. The CDR3, as DNA: TGTGCCACCACCCCTGGTGGAGGGAAAGGGAGCAATCAGCCCCAGCATTTT.

DNA for the CDR3: TGCAGCGTTTCCCAGGGTTCGTACAATGAGCAGTTCTTC. Translation: CSVSQGSYNEQFF. The chain uses TRBV29-1 and TRBJ2-1, with D perhaps TRBD1 (5 bases). Trimming shortened V by 5 bases and J by 4 bases, and 12 bases separated the two germline ends. Germline-derived CDR1 and CDR2 are SQVTM and ANQGSEA. This CDR3 comprises 13 residues.

The chain carries TRBV9 and TRBJ1-1, with 7 nucleotides matching TRBD1. This CDR3 region has 15 residues. Germline-derived CDR1 and CDR2 are SGDLS and YYNGEE. The V and J ends lost 4 bases and 6 bases, in that order; junction bases with no gene match: 12. The CDR3 is CASSPLANRGAEAFF. The CDR3, as DNA: TGTGCCAGCAGCCCACTCGCGAACAGGGGCGCTGAAGCTTTCTTT. Based on the CDR3 plus reference TRBV9 and TRBJ1-1, the full variable domain is DSGVTQTPKHLITATGQRVTLRCSPRSGDLSVYWYQQSLDQGLQFLIQYYNGEERAKGNILERFSAQQFPDLHSELNLSSLELGDSALYFCASSPLANRGAEAFFGQGTRLTVV.

The V and J genes are TRBV7-8 and TRBJ2-5, with 11 bases fitting TRBD2. CDR1 is SGHVS and CDR2 is FQNEAQ in the germline V gene. V shed 5 bases and J 5 bases; nucleotides not matched to a gene: 7. The CDR3 is 15 residues long. In nucleotides, the CDR3 is TGTGCCAGCAGCCCTACTAGCGGGAGTCTGGAGACCCAGTACTTC. The encoded protein is CASSPTSGSLETQYF.

CDR3: CANLTERLAGDKNIQYF. As DNA, the CDR3 is TGTGCCAACCTGACCGAAAGACTAGCGGGCGACAAAAACATTCAGTACTTC. This sequence joins TRBV25-1 and TRBJ2-4; 10 nucleotides align to TRBD2. The CDR3 is 17 amino acids. Germline CDR1 MGHDK, CDR2 SYGVNS. After removal of 10 bases from V and 3 bases from J, the junction contained 15 bases not matched to a gene. Supplemented by reference TRBV25-1 and TRBJ2-4, the full variable domain reads EADIYQTPRYLVIGTGKKITLECSQTMGHDKMYWYQQDPGMELHLIHYSYGVNSTEKGDLSSESTVSRIRTEHFPLTLESARPSHTSQYLCANLTERLAGDKNIQYFGAGTRLSVL.

The CDR3 coding sequence is TGTGCCAGCAGCCTCTTCGGGACTTTGCTTGGGAATGAGCAGTTCTTC. It translates to CASSLFGTLLGNEQFF. The chain joins TRBV27 to TRBJ2-1; tentatively, D is TRBD2 (6 bases). Trimming shortened V by 6 bases and J by 7 bases, and 22 bases separated the two germline ends. Germline V CDR1 and CDR2: MNHEY, SMNVEV (reference sequence). CDR3 size: 16 residues.

The chain links TRBV7-9 to TRBJ2-2, with TRBD2 matching 9 bases. This CDR3 spans 16 amino acids. Germline-derived CDR1 and CDR2 are SEHNR and FQNEAQ (reference sequence). The V segment lost 1 base and the J segment 7 bases; nucleotides outside the gene matches: 7. The chain's CDR3 is CASSLVGGRAFGELFF. The CDR3 DNA follows: TGTGCCAGCAGCTTAGTTGGCGGGAGGGCCTTCGGGGAGCTGTTTTTT.

The V gene is TRBV7-9, the J gene TRBJ2-1; D might be TRBD2 (6 bases). CDR3 length: 12 residues. Deletions cut 5 bases from V and 9 bases from J, with 11 bases between. Per the germline V gene, CDR1 is SEHNR and CDR2 is FQNEAQ (reference sequence). The CDR3 region is CASSLLGGEQFF. CDR3 DNA: TGTGCCAGCAGCCTGTTGGGGGGTGAGCAGTTCTTC.

The rearrangement links TRBV6-1 to TRBJ2-7, with 10 bases lining up with TRBD1. Germline V lookup: CDR1 MNHNS, CDR2 SASEGT. This CDR3 is built from 21 residues. The V segment lost 0 bases and the J segment 4 bases; nucleotides outside the gene matches: 21. In DNA, the CDR3 is TGTGCCAGCAGTGAAGCTCCGGCGGGGAAAACTGGGACAGGGGATGCTTACGAGCAGTACTTC. It specifies CASSEAPAGKTGTGDAYEQYF.

The rearrangement links TRBV5-1 to TRBJ1-5, with D maybe TRBD1 (6 bases). CDR3 length equals 15 residues. The germline V gene has CDR1 SGHRS and CDR2 YFSETQ. V shed 0 bases and J shed 0 bases, with 7 bases lying between them. CDR3 nucleotides: TGCGCCAGCAGCTTGGCAGGGGATAGCAATCAGCCCCAGCATTTT. The encoded protein is CASSLAGDSNQPQHF.

The rearrangement links TRBV12-5 to TRBJ1-1; D is unclear. V was clipped by 0 bases and J by 7 bases, with 6 bases between them. CDR3 size: 12 residues. Germline V gene data show CDR1 as LGHNT and CDR2 as FRNRAP. The chain's CDR3 is CASGLVPGEAFF. CDR3 DNA sequence: TGTGCTAGTGGTTTGGTACCCGGTGAAGCTTTCTTT.

This sequence joins TRBV30 and TRBJ2-2; TRBD2 aligns across 13 bases. Germline trimming cut 7 bases from V and 2 bases from J; bases unmatched to any gene: 4. This CDR3 has 15 residues. CDR1 and CDR2 from the germline V gene are GTSNPN and SVGIG (reference sequence). CDR3 in DNA: TGTGCCTCTTGGACTAGCGGGAGTAACACCGGGGAGCTGTTTTTT. It specifies CASWTSGSNTGELFF.